The rows below give T cell receptor beta chains drawn from one sample of a study of sequential checkpoint blockade in melanoma. Assay: immunoSEQ multiplex PCR; the TCRdb copy retains only in-frame clones and omits some. The sample carries around 5,000 clones, about 30% recorded once. Specimen: tumor tissue (inferred from file names), collected from a patient given nivolumab and ipilimumab in sequence. The receptors were gathered from a human donor with melanoma. The CDR3 runs from the conserved cysteine through the conserved F or W. D genes are given only for firm matches. Clone size is given for some rows only: seen once, a few or many times, or a class if the clone is expanded.

>TRBJ2-6|TRBV6-8|TRBD1|few
CASSYVQGAPGANVLTF
TGTGCCAGCAGTTACGTGCAGGGGGCGCCTGGGGCCAACGTCCTGACTTTC
>TRBJ2-5|TRBV7-1|-|few
CASTRQRQETQYF
TGTGCCAGCACCCGACAGAGACAAGAGACCCAGTACTTC
>TRBJ1-1|TRBV29-1|-|few
CSISPPLDTKNTEAFF
TGCAGCATATCCCCCCCTCTCGACACCAAGAACACTGAAGCTTTCTTT
>TRBJ1-5|TRBV11-3|-|many
CASSLGGLSNQPQHF
TGTGCCAGCAGCTTAGGGGGGCTTAGCAATCAGCCCCAGCATTTT
>TRBJ1-6|TRBV6-8|TRBD1|medium-sized
CASSGRQGAISPLHF
TGTGCCAGCAGTGGCCGACAGGGGGCGATTTCACCCCTCCACTTT
>TRBJ2-5|TRBV11-1|TRBD2|-
CASSQGASGRQETQYF
TGTGCCAGCAGCCAAGGGGCTAGCGGGCGTCAAGAGACCCAGTACTTC
>TRBJ2-3|TRBV5-1|-|-
CASSLNPGLNTDTQYF
TGCGCCAGCAGCTTGAACCCGGGTTTGAACACAGATACGCAGTATTTT
>TRBJ2-3|TRBV30|TRBD2|few
CAWSLGLAGGTDTQYF
TGTGCCTGGAGCCTGGGACTAGCGGGGGGCACAGATACGCAGTATTTT
>TRBJ2-2|TRBV12-2|-|medium-sized
CASPALTGGSGELFF
TGTGCCAGTCCAGCTTTGACTGGGGGGTCCGGGGAGCTGTTTTTT
>TRBJ2-3|TRBV29-1|TRBD2|medium-sized
CSVETSGYTDTQYF
TGCAGCGTTGAGACTAGCGGATACACAGATACGCAGTATTTT
>TRBJ1-5|TRBV6-8|TRBD1|-
CASKGQTLYSNQPQHF
TGTGCCAGCAAGGGACAGACCCTCTATAGCAATCAGCCCCAGCATTTT
>TRBJ1-2|TRBV14|TRBD1|-
CASSRDRGNYGYTF
TGTGCCAGCAGCCGCGACAGGGGTAACTATGGCTACACCTTC
>TRBJ1-4|TRBV19|-|-
CASSTSWTAGVGKLFF
TGTGCCAGTAGTACCTCCTGGACAGCGGGAGTCGGAAAACTGTTTTTT
>TRBJ1-5|TRBV11-3|-|few
CASSLWGTPGVRNQPQHF
TGTGCCAGCAGCTTGTGGGGGACCCCAGGGGTGCGGAATCAGCCCCAGCATTTT
>TRBJ2-1|TRBV19|TRBD1|-
CASSIRGQRQPNEQFF
TGTGCCAGTAGTATTCGGGGACAGCGGCAACCCAATGAGCAGTTCTTC
>TRBJ1-2|TRBV9|-|few
CASSQSWEQGSYGYTF
TGTGCCAGCAGTCAAAGTTGGGAGCAGGGTTCCTATGGCTACACCTTC
>TRBJ1-2|TRBV6-8|-|-
CAISGPGGPDYGYTF
TGTGCCATCAGTGGTCCTGGGGGGCCCGACTATGGCTACACCTTC
>TRBJ2-2|TRBV5-1|TRBD1|-
CASSLAGRGPTGELFF
TGCGCCAGCAGCTTGGCAGGCAGGGGGCCCACCGGGGAGCTGTTTTTT
>TRBJ1-1|TRBV15|-|few
CATSRGGVGNTEAFF
TGTGCCACCAGCAGAGGGGGGGTTGGGAACACTGAAGCTTTCTTT
>TRBJ1-3|TRBV7-7|-|many
CASRLGDEGNTIYF
TGTGCCAGCAGGCTGGGGGATGAGGGAAACACCATATATTTT
>TRBJ2-3|TRBV6-8|-|-
CASKRGSTDTQYF
TGTGCCAGCAAGAGGGGTAGCACAGATACGCAGTATTTT
>TRBJ2-7|TRBV6-8|TRBD1|-
CASSYRGQGTYEQYF
TGTGCCAGCAGTTATAGGGGACAGGGAACCTACGAGCAGTACTTC
>TRBJ2-3|TRBV18|TRBD1|-
CASSPTGGTDTQYF
TGTGCCAGCTCGCCCACAGGGGGGACAGATACGCAGTATTTT
>TRBJ1-5|TRBV16|-|few
CASSQSGRGNQPQHF
TGTGCCAGCAGCCAATCTGGGCGTGGCAATCAGCCCCAGCATTTT
>TRBJ1-1|TRBV16|-|-
CASSQRGMNTEAFF
TGTGCCAGCAGCCAGAGGGGCATGAACACTGAAGCTTTCTTT
>TRBJ2-3|TRBV12-5|TRBD1|-
CASGSGTGAMNTQYF
TGTGCTAGTGGTTCCGGGACAGGGGCCATGAATACGCAGTATTTT
>TRBJ1-1|TRBV11-3|-|medium-sized
CASSLAQVANTEAFF
TGTGCCAGCAGCTTGGCCCAGGTGGCGAACACTGAAGCTTTCTTT
>TRBJ2-6|TRBV4-1|-|few
CASSQDRTATGANVLTF
TGCGCCAGCAGCCAAGACCGGACGGCCACGGGGGCCAACGTCCTGACTTTC
>TRBJ1-5|TRBV5-1|TRBD1|once
CASSSEGAGGQPQHF
TGCGCCAGCAGCTCGGAGGGGGCAGGCGGACAGCCCCAGCATTTT
>TRBJ2-7|TRBV13|-|few
CASSLGLGSGQYF
TGTGCCAGCAGCTTAGGCCTGGGGTCTGGGCAGTACTTC
>TRBJ1-6|TRBV6-8|TRBD1|-
CASSGGRDRSNSPLHF
TGTGCCAGCAGTGGGGGGCGGGACAGGTCTAATTCACCCCTCCACTTT
>TRBJ1-4|TRBV6-8|-|few
CASSSPLGLGEKLFF
TGTGCCAGCAGTTCGCCCCTAGGGCTCGGCGAAAAACTGTTTTTT
>TRBJ2-7|TRBV19|TRBD1|-
CASSNVVTGRYEQYF
TGTGCCAGTAGTAATGTGGTGACAGGGCGCTACGAGCAGTACTTC
>TRBJ1-6|TRBV7-5|-|many
CASSQVEADDSPLHF
TGTGCCAGCAGCCAAGTGGAGGCGGATGATTCACCCCTCCACTTT
>TRBJ2-1|TRBV11-3|-|many
CASSFPGGSSYNEQFF
TGTGCCAGCAGCTTCCCCGGGGGCTCGTCCTACAATGAGCAGTTCTTC
>TRBJ1-5|TRBV6-8|-|medium-sized
CASRAPNQPQHF
TGTGCCAGCAGGGCCCCCAATCAGCCCCAGCATTTT
>TRBJ2-6|TRBV30|-|-
CASSGANVLTF
TGTGCCTCCTCTGGGGCCAACGTCCTGACTTTC
>TRBJ2-7|TRBV10-3|-|-
CAISEEGWEQYF
TGTGCCATCAGTGAGGAGGGATGGGAGCAGTACTTC
>TRBJ1-2|TRBV6-8|TRBD1|few
CAISALGGQFYGYTF
TGTGCCATCAGTGCCCTCGGGGGACAGTTCTATGGCTACACCTTC
>TRBJ1-1|TRBV11-3|-|medium-sized
CASSLGGIRTEAFF
TGTGCCAGCAGCTTAGGTGGCATAAGGACTGAAGCTTTCTTT
>TRBJ2-7|TRBV11-3|-|-
CASSLVRGSYEQYF
TGTGCCAGCAGCTTAGTGAGGGGATCCTACGAGCAGTACTTC
>TRBJ2-2|TRBV9|-|many
CASSPRTANTGELFF
TGTGCCAGCAGCCCGCGGACAGCGAACACCGGGGAGCTGTTTTTT
>TRBJ1-1|TRBV7-4|-|many
CASSGGTHTEAFF
TGTGCCAGCAGCGGCGGGACCCACACTGAAGCTTTCTTT
>TRBJ2-7|TRBV11-3|-|few
CASSLSGGLNSYEQYF
TGTGCCAGCAGCTTATCAGGGGGACTTAACTCCTACGAGCAGTACTTC
>TRBJ2-2|TRBV9|-|-
CASSVVEGYSNTGELFF
TGTGCCAGCAGCGTAGTAGAGGGCTACTCGAACACCGGGGAGCTGTTTTTT
>TRBJ2-3|TRBV9|TRBD2|-
CASSAAGTSGTDTQYF
TGTGCCAGCAGCGCCGCCGGGACTAGCGGGACAGATACGCAGTATTTT
>TRBJ2-2|TRBV6-8|TRBD2|many
CASSYGTSDGELFF
TGTGCCAGCAGTTATGGGACTAGCGACGGGGAGCTGTTTTTT
>TRBJ1-1|TRBV11-3|TRBD1|many
CASSLRGLNTEAFF
TGTGCCAGCAGCTTAAGGGGGCTGAACACTGAAGCTTTCTTT
>TRBJ1-5|TRBV12-5|-|few
CASTRLSADQPQHF
TGTGCCAGCACTAGATTGTCAGCCGATCAGCCCCAGCATTTT
>TRBJ1-1|TRBV12-5|-|-
CASGSPERQAFF
TGTGCTAGTGGTTCCCCCGAAAGGCAAGCTTTCTTT
>TRBJ2-7|TRBV28|-|large
CASNAPQGGISYEQYF
TGTGCCAGCAACGCCCCACAGGGCGGAATCTCCTACGAGCAGTACTTC
>TRBJ1-5|TRBV6-8|-|-
CAISGQLGNNQPQHF
TGTGCCATCAGTGGACAATTAGGTAACAATCAGCCCCAGCATTTT
>TRBJ1-2|TRBV19|-|once
CASSIQGRNYGYTF
TGTGCCAGTAGTATCCAGGGAAGGAACTATGGCTACACCTTC
>TRBJ2-3|TRBV6-1|TRBD2|few
CASSEAPAGTSTDTQYF
TGTGCCAGCAGTGAAGCACCAGCGGGGACTAGCACAGATACGCAGTATTTT
>TRBJ1-1|TRBV28|TRBD1|-
CASSLVTGAANTEAFF
TGTGCCAGCAGTTTAGTTACAGGGGCTGCGAACACTGAAGCTTTCTTT
>TRBJ2-7|TRBV28|-|-
CASRRGKSSYEQYF
TGTGCCAGCCGGCGTGGCAAGAGCTCCTACGAGCAGTACTTC
>TRBJ2-7|TRBV6-8|-|few
CASSYFPGVAYEQYF
TGTGCCAGCAGTTACTTCCCCGGGGTGGCGTACGAGCAGTACTTC
>TRBJ2-5|TRBV30|-|-
CAWRDPGRGTQYF
TGTGCCTGGAGAGACCCCGGGAGAGGGACCCAGTACTTC